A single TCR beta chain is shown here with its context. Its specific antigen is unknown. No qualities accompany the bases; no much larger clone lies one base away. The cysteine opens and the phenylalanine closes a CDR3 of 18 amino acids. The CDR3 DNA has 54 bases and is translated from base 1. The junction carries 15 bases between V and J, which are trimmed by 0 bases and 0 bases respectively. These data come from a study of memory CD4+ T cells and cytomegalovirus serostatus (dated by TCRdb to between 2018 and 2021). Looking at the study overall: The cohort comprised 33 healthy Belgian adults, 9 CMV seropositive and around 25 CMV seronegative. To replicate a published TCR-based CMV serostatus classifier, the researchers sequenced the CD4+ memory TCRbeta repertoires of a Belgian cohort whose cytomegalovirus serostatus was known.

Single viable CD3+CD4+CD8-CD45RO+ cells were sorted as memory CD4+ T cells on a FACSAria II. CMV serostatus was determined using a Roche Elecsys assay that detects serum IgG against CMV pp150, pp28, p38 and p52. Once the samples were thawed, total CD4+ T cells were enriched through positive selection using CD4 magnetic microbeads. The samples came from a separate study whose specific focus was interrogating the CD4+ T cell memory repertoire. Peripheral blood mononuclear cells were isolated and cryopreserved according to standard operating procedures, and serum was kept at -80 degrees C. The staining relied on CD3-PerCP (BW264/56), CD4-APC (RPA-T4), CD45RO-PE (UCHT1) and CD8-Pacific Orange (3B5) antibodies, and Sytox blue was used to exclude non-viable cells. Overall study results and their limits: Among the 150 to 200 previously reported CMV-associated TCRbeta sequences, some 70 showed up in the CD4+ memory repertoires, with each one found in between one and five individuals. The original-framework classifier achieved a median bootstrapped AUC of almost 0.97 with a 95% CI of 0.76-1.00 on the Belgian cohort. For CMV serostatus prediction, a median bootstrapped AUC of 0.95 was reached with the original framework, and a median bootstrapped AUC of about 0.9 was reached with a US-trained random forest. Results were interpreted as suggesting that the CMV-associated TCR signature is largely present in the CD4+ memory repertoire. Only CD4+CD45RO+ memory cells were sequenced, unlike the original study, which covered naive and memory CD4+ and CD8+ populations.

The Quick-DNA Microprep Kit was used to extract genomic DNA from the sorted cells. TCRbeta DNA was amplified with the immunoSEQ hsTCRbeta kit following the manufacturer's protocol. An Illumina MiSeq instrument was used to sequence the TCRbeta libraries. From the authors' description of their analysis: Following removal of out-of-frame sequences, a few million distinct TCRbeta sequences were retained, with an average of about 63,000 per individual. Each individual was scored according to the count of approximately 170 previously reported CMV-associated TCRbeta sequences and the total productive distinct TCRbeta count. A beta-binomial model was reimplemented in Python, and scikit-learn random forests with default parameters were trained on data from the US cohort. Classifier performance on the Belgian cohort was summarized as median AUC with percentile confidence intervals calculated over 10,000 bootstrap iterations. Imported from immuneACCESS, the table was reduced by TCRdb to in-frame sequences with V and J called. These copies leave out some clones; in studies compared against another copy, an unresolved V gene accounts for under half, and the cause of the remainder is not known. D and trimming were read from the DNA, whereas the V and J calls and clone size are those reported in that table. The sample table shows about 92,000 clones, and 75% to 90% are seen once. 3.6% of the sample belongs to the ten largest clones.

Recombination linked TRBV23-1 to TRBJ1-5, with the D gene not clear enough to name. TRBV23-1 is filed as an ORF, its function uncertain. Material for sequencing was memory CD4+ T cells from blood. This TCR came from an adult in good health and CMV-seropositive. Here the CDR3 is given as CASSQSRGPQYSNQPQHF. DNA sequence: TGCGCCAGCAGTCAATCGAGAGGGCCTCAGTATAGCAATCAGCCCCAGCATTTT.